This TCR beta chain was observed in a study of cytomegalovirus exposure and HLA in healthy donors. Findings and caveats of the study: Later work associated 17,000 or so TCR beta sequences with HLA alleles at 0.05 false discovery rate. The authors later linked a missense DCLRE1C variant to TCR beta V- and J-gene trimming. Common viral pathogens seemed, in a later analysis, to connect with several of the most significant clusters.

The PCR employed 60 Vbeta primers together with 13 Jbeta primers. TCRdb's table, derived via immunoSEQ multiplex PCR, lists solely in-frame clones and lacks some. The sample carries 30,000 to 45,000 clones, approximately 90% recorded once. As for this clone: Its antigen is as yet unknown.

The specimen sequenced was PBMCs. The receptor was isolated from a middle-aged woman in good health and CMV-seropositive.

The CDR3 coding sequence is TGCGCCAGCAGCCAAGTCATAGGCGGGACCAATCAGCCCCAGCATTTT. Translating gives CASSQVIGGTNQPQHF. This chain uses TRBV4-1 with TRBJ1-5; maybe TRBD1 (5 bases). Between the trimmed V and J ends, which lost 1 base and 3 bases, there was a span of 13 bases. Germline-derived CDR1 and CDR2 are MGHRA and YSYEKL. The CDR3 covers 16 residues.